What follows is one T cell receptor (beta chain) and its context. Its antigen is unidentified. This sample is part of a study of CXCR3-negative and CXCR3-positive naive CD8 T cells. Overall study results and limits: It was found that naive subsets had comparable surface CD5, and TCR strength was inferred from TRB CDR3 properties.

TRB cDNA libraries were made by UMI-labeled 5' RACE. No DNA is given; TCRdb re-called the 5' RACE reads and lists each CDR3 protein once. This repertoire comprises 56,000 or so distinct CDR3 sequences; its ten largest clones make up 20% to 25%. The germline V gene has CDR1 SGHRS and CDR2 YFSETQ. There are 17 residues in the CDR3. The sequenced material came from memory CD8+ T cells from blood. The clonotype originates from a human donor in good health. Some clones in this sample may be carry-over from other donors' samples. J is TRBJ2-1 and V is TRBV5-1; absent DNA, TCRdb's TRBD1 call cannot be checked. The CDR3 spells CASSLFWDSSSYNEQFF.